The entry below gives a single TCR beta chain sequence along with its context. This clonotype appeared a few times. Its recognized antigen is unknown. The record has no base qualities; no much larger clone is one base away. The data belong to a study of human T cells and chemical hapten exposure (dated by TCRdb to 2020 to 2023). Looking at the study overall: For sensitization, 2% DPC in acetone was applied to a roughly 2 cm by roughly 2 cm area of upper inner arm skin. The mostly female patient cohort included alopecia areata with under or over 50% scalp involvement, alopecia totalis and alopecia universalis. Patient blood was sampled pre-sensitization (week 0) and at 2, 6 and about 24 weeks after DPC sensitization. Patients additionally received weekly therapeutic DPC doses to the scalp throughout the roughly 25-week study period. In alopecia patients, the study followed how the peripheral blood TCR repertoire changed in vivo over primary and secondary sensitization to diphenylcyclopropenone (DPC), a hapten. The libraries were sequenced as a pool, and the TCR yield per sample differed mostly because of small variations in library volumes within the pool. Patch tests used Finn chambers with 0.01% DPC on the upper back, scored after 6 days by International Contact Dermatitis Research Group standards. Blood for TCR sequencing was provided by twenty-nine alopecia patients at one to four time points (pre-sensitization, 2, 6 and 24 weeks).

The label giving this sample's time point can be read as: pre-sensitization, week 0. The treatment or condition label, as the study defines it: therapeutic diphenylcyclopropenone sensitization with weekly scalp DPC. Blood at each patch-test visit was drawn before the patch test was applied. Eligible patients were aged 18 to 70, diagnosed with alopecia, deemed suitable for DPC therapy, and excluded if pregnant. Unfractionated whole blood was collected in Tempus Blood RNA tubes, and total RNA was extracted from that blood. According to the germline V gene (reference sequence), CDR1 reads DFQATT and CDR2 reads SNEGSKA. Relative to germline, V is 3 bases shorter and J is 3 bases shorter, with 9 bases between their ends. The CDR3 holds 13 amino acids from the cysteine to the phenylalanine. The read is trimmed to its CDR3 DNA, 39 bases read in frame from base 1. What the work shows at the level of the full study, not this receptor alone: All patients had alopecia, a presumed autoimmune disease, so their immune response might differ from that of healthy individuals. Compared with pre-sensitization or healthy control sets, expanded TCRs formed significantly more large CDR3 similarity clusters, which is consistent with antigen-driven responses. No change with DPC sensitization was found in the number of TCRs above 1 in 1000 frequency, and no evidence of global repertoire structure alterations was found. Repeated subsampling changed both the strength of the expansion versus patch-test correlation and the threshold at which that correlation became significant. Patch test score was positively correlated with the number of PT1 expanded TCRs, with significance at thresholds 8, 16 and 32 but not at 4.

The method was RACE. Instrument used: NextSeq 500. Library preparation attached unique molecular identifiers to individual cDNA molecules for quantitative, reproducible TCR counting. From each blood RNA sample, both TCR alpha and TCR beta chains were sequenced. Under the source paper's analysis protocol: A median of about 87,000 TCRs per sample was observed, with a range of 23,224 to 690,600. The Decombinator software suite was used to annotate the V, J and CDR3 of the TCR reads. Every sample was subsampled to the same number of TCRs (28,000) for the PS versus PT1 abundance plots. Expanded TCRs were defined as absent before sensitization and observed at least eight times at the 2-week time point. TCRdb ran its own pipeline on the public reads, namely fastp trimming at Q25 and MiXCR clone calling, and kept in-frame beta chains. Duplicate CDR3 protein sequences are folded into a single record with the most common DNA and genes. The V and J calls shown here were made by TCRdb, not taken from the authors' results. For this sample there are about 98,000 distinct CDR3 sequences; under 14% appear just once. Clones ranked in the top ten supply under 4% of the sample.

The TCR originated in an older woman with alopecia areata. Some clones in this sample may be carry-over from other donors' samples. The rearranged segments are TRBV20-1 and TRBJ2-4; the D gene cannot be resolved reliably. Sequencing was performed on whole blood, taken in connection with sensitization to the hapten diphenylcyclopropenone (DPC). The CDR3: CSASRYNKNIQYF. The DNA is as follows: TGCAGTGCTAGTCGGTATAACAAAAACATTCAGTACTTC.